These 29 T cell receptor beta chains were sequenced from one sample in a study of early T cells in non-severe SARS-CoV-2 infection. TCRdb reprocessed the 5' RACE reads via MiXCR and lists one record per CDR3 protein. In the table there are roughly 52,000 distinct CDR3 sequences, under 8% of which are singletons. The sequencing here drew on whole blood, taken at baseline. The receptors shown here come from an adult who was a healthcare worker with PCR-confirmed SARS-CoV-2 infection or an uninfected control (not recorded which).

This clonotype has only a few counts. The J gene is TRBJ2-7, the V gene TRBV20-1, with unresolved D. The germline gives CDR1 DFQATT, CDR2 SNEGSKA (reference sequence). The length of the CDR3 is 13 residues. V dropped 5 bases and J dropped 2 bases, with 13 bases sitting between them. CDR3 sequence: CSAYRLSTYEQYF. CDR3 in DNA: TGCAGTGCTTATCGACTGAGTACCTACGAGCAGTACTTC.

This clonotype was observed a few times. The chain has TRBV19 and TRBJ2-1; D unclear. This CDR3 has 14 amino acids. Trimming removed 5 bases from V and 3 bases from J, with 11 bases in between. The germline gives CDR1 LNHDA, CDR2 SQIVND (reference sequence). The CDR3 bases are TGTGCCAGTAGTTATTCCAGGTTCTACAATGAGCAGTTCTTC. Translated: CASSYSRFYNEQFF.

J is TRBJ2-7 and V is TRBV21-1; the DNA was not compared with TRBD1, the D call given in the table. TRBV21-1 is a known pseudogene. This CDR3 has 17 residues. The CDR3 sequence: CASSIPGLGPPLHEQYF. CDR3 DNA: TGTGCCAGCAGCATTCCCGGTTTGGGTCCGCCTCTACACGAGCAGTACTTC.

This clonotype was counted many times. The chain recombines TRBV6-4 with TRBJ1-5; unclear D gene. Germline CDR1 reads MRHNA; CDR2 reads SNTAGT. Trimming pared 3 bases from V and 5 bases from J, leaving 8 bases between. This CDR3 has 13 amino acids. CDR3 sequence (DNA): TGTGCCAGCAGTGATGAGGGAGATCAGCCCCAGCATTTT. It yields the protein CASSDEGDQPQHF.

At least ten counts were recorded for this clonotype. The chain combines TRBV24-1 with TRBJ2-5; 8 nucleotides align to TRBD1. V lost 3 bases to trimming and J lost 4 bases; unmatched junction nucleotides: 6. CDR1 and CDR2 from the germline V gene are KGHDR and SFDVKD. This CDR3 is 15 amino acids long. The DNA for the CDR3 is TGTGCCACCAGTGATCCCGGACAGGGCGGAGAGACCCAGTACTTC. Encoded protein: CATSDPGQGGETQYF.

This clonotype was seen more than once but under ten times. V and J are TRBV6-2 or TRBV6-3 and TRBJ2-7; 10 nucleotides align to TRBD2. J gave up 2 bases and V 5 bases, and 3 bases lay outside the gene matches. Germline assignment: CDR1 MNHEY and CDR2 SVGEGT. The CDR3 length is 14 residues. CDR3 nucleotide sequence: TGTGCCAGCAGTCGGACTAGCGGAACCTACGAGCAGTACTTC. Translation gives CASSRTSGTYEQYF.

This clonotype appeared a few times. The rearrangement links TRBV5-4 to TRBJ2-3; TRBD2 might be the D (7 bases). Per germline, CDR1 SGHNT and CDR2 YYREEE (reference sequence). Deletions cut 2 bases from V and 2 bases from J, with 15 bases between. CDR3 size: 16 residues. The CDR3 sequence: CASSFSGGPITDTQYF. In nucleotides, the CDR3 is TGTGCCAGCAGCTTCTCCGGGGGGCCGATCACAGATACGCAGTATTTT.

This sequence joins TRBV29-1 and TRBJ1-1, with D maybe TRBD1 (5 bases). The CDR3 covers 14 residues. Germline V CDR1 and CDR2: SQVTM, ANQGSEA. V was shortened by 7 bases and J by 3 bases, with 18 bases between the two germline ends. CDR3 nucleotides: TGCAGCGCACCGAGCGAGGGGTCCTACACTGAAGCTTTCTTT. Translation: CSAPSEGSYTEAFF.

This clonotype was recorded many times. The chain employs TRBV5-1 and TRBJ2-5; D remains unclear. Germline CDR1 is SGHRS and CDR2 is YFSETQ. Trimming removed 2 bases at V and 4 bases at J, with 18 bases between. The CDR3 totals 16 residues. CDR3 loop: CASSFQLPNVGETQYF. In nucleotides, the CDR3 is TGCGCCAGCAGCTTCCAACTCCCCAACGTAGGAGAGACCCAGTACTTC. The full variable domain, completed using reference TRBV5-1 and TRBJ2-5, is KAGVTQTPRYLIKTRGQQVTLSCSPISGHRSVSWYQQTPGQGLQFLFEYFSETQRNKGNFPGRFSGRQFSNSRSEMNVSTLELGDSALYLCASSFQLPNVGETQYFGPGTRLLVL.

This clonotype came up many times. The rearrangement links TRBV30 to TRBJ2-6; 9 bases match TRBD1. V lost 1 base to trimming and J lost 1 base; unmatched junction nucleotides: 2. Germline-derived CDR1 and CDR2 are GTSNPN and SVGIG (reference sequence). The CDR3 has 16 residues. CDR3 nucleotide sequence: TGTGCCTGGAGTGAGGGGACAGGGTCTGGGGCCAACGTCCTGACTTTC. The encoded protein is CAWSEGTGSGANVLTF.

This clonotype was seen repeatedly, ten times or more. This chain joins TRBV5-1 and TRBJ2-1; 8 nucleotides match TRBD2. Germline values: CDR1 SGHRS, CDR2 YFSETQ. With 4 bases clipped from V and 2 bases from J, the junction kept 5 bases outside the gene matches. The CDR3 is 15 residues long. CDR3 region: CASSLRGATYNEQFF. In nucleotides, the CDR3 is TGCGCCAGCAGCCTGCGGGGGGCCACCTACAATGAGCAGTTCTTC. Filled out from reference TRBV5-1 and TRBJ2-1, the complete variable domain reads KAGVTQTPRYLIKTRGQQVTLSCSPISGHRSVSWYQQTPGQGLQFLFEYFSETQRNKGNFPGRFSGRQFSNSRSEMNVSTLELGDSALYLCASSLRGATYNEQFFGPGTRLTVL.

DNA for the CDR3: TGTGCCAGCAGCTTAATGGGGGCCCAGTACTTC. Translating it yields CASSLMGAQYF. The chain joins TRBV7-2 to TRBJ2-5, with D possibly called TRBD1 or TRBD2 (5 bases each). The CDR3 runs 11 residues. V was pared by 2 bases and J by 9 bases, with 7 bases between. Germline V gene lookup returns CDR1 SGHTA and CDR2 FQGNSA.

This clonotype has only a few counts. The chain employs TRBV12-2 and TRBJ2-3; the table's D call, TRBD2, has no DNA check behind it. TRBV12-2 is a listed pseudogene. There are 16 residues in the CDR3. This CDR3 is CASRLLAGCYTDTQYF. CDR3 nucleotides: TGTGCAAGTCGCTTACTAGCGGGGTGCTACACAGATACGCAGTATTTT.

This clonotype was detected ten times or more. The CDR3 DNA follows: TGTGCCAGCCAACTTGTTGGGGCCTCCTACGAGCAGTACTTC. Translating it yields CASQLVGASYEQYF. The V call is TRBV28, the J call TRBJ2-7; TRBD1 might be the D (5 bases). The germline V gene has CDR1 MDHEN and CDR2 SYDVKM. The CDR3 length is 14 residues. V was shortened by 8 bases and J by 0 bases, with 14 bases between the two germline ends.

Only a few counts were recorded for this clonotype. The genes are TRBV3-1 and TRBJ2-7; 8 positions match TRBD1. This CDR3 is 13 amino acids long. V trimming: 4 bases; J trimming: 3 bases; junction bases outside the gene matches: 2. The V gene's germline CDR1 is LGHDT and CDR2 YNNKEL (reference sequence). CDR3 loop: CASSPGQVYEQYF. CDR3 DNA: TGTGCCAGCAGCCCGGGACAGGTCTACGAGCAGTACTTC.

This clonotype came up many times. The rearrangement joins TRBV5-1 to TRBJ2-7; TRBD1 aligns across 7 bases. CDR1 SGHRS and CDR2 YFSETQ come from the germline V gene. V was pared by 3 bases and J by 2 bases, with 2 bases of the junction left unmatched. The CDR3 is 13 amino acids. Written as DNA, the CDR3 is TGCGCCAGCAGCTCGACAGGGCCCTACGAGCAGTACTTC. Translated, it gives CASSSTGPYEQYF.

Regarding this clonotype: One junction end disagrees with the germline gene, perhaps due to a read error. This chain uses TRBV28 with TRBJ2-7; 9 bases line up with TRBD1. CDR1 and CDR2 (germline): MDHEN, SYDVKM. The CDR3 loop spans 14 amino acids. In DNA form, the CDR3 reads TGTGCCAGTAACGGGGACAGGGTCTCCCACGAGCAGTACTTC. This encodes CASNGDRVSHEQYF.

There are a few counts of this clonotype. This sequence joins TRBV3-1 and TRBJ2-3, with D unclear. This CDR3 has 12 residues. Trimming removed 3 bases from V and 5 bases from J, with 6 bases in between. The germline V gene has CDR1 LGHDT and CDR2 YNNKEL (reference sequence). This CDR3 is CASSQPRDTQYF. As DNA, the CDR3 is TGTGCCAGCAGCCAGCCGAGAGATACGCAGTATTTT.

This clonotype was seen many times. The V gene is TRBV28, the J gene TRBJ2-2; 9 nucleotides match TRBD1. The CDR3 totals 15 residues. V gave up 6 bases and J gave up 5 bases; unmatched junction bases: 7. The germline gives CDR1 MDHEN, CDR2 SYDVKM. The CDR3 region has the DNA TGTGCCAGCAGGGAACCGGGACAGGGAACCGGGGAGCTGTTTTTT. Translation gives CASREPGQGTGELFF. Complete variable domain (other parts from reference TRBV28 and TRBJ2-2): DVKVTQSSRYLVKRTGEKVFLECVQDMDHENMFWYRQDPGLGLRLIYFSYDVKMKEKGDIPEGYSVSREKKERFSLILESASTNQTSMYLCASREPGQGTGELFFGEGSRLTVL.

A few counts support this clonotype. This chain links TRBV5-6 with TRBJ2-2; D is undetermined. V lost 2 bases and J lost 2, with 7 bases in between. Germline assignment: CDR1 SGHDT and CDR2 YYEEEE. CDR3 length: 14 residues. The CDR3 is CASSLGPNTGELFF. Written as DNA, the CDR3 is TGTGCCAGCAGCTTAGGACCCAACACCGGGGAGCTGTTTTTT.

This chain uses TRBV13 with TRBJ1-1, with unresolved D. From germline, CDR1 is PRHDT and CDR2 FYEKMQ (reference sequence). This CDR3 has 13 residues. Deletions cut 2 bases from V and 4 bases from J, with 8 bases between. CDR3 bases: TGTGCCAGCAGCTTAAGGATTAGCACTGAAGCTTTCTTT. This sequence encodes CASSLRISTEAFF.

The CDR3 nucleotides are TGCGCCAGCAGCTTGACCGACACCGCGAACACCGGGGAGCTGTTTTTT. As protein: CASSLTDTANTGELFF. This chain connects TRBV5-1 to TRBJ2-2, with D unresolved. V was pared by 1 base and J by 0 bases, with 10 bases between. Per the germline V gene, CDR1 is SGHRS and CDR2 is YFSETQ. The CDR3 length is 16 residues.

This clonotype was picked up many times. The rearrangement joins TRBV20-1 to TRBJ1-5; D is unresolved. Germline CDR1 and CDR2: DFQATT and SNEGSKA (reference sequence). Trimming removed 3 bases at V and 0 bases at J, with 3 bases between. CDR3 length: 12 amino acids. In nucleotides, the CDR3 is TGCAGTGCTAGTAATAGCAATCAGCCCCAGCATTTT. It yields the protein CSASNSNQPQHF.

This clonotype was detected many times. The chain combines TRBV11-2 with TRBJ2-5, with 11 bases that match TRBD2. The junction had 6 bases not matched to a gene; V was cut back by 3 bases and J by 0 bases. The CDR3 sequence is 17 residues long. The germline CDR1 and CDR2 sequences are SGHAT and FQNNGV. The CDR3 bases are TGTGCCAGCAGCTTGAGCCCTAGCGGGAGGTACCAAGAGACCCAGTACTTC. Its translation: CASSLSPSGRYQETQYF.

There are a few counts of this clonotype. CDR3 coding DNA: TGTGCCAGCAGCAGGCTAGCGGGGAGCTCCTACAATGAGCAGTTCTTC. It translates to CASSRLAGSSYNEQFF. V is TRBV7-2 and J is TRBJ2-1, with 9 bases that match TRBD2. CDR3 length: 16 amino acids. V lost 5 bases to trimming and J lost 0 bases; unmatched junction nucleotides: 5. Per the germline V gene, CDR1 is SGHTA and CDR2 is FQGNSA.

Ten or more counts support this clonotype. The CDR3 DNA reads TGCAGTGCTAAGTCTCATAGCACAGATACGCAGTATTTT. This codes for CSAKSHSTDTQYF. The V call is TRBV20-1, the J call TRBJ2-3; D call uncertain. The ends were cut back, 4 bases at V and 0 bases at J, with 8 bases in the middle. Germline CDR1 and CDR2: DFQATT and SNEGSKA (reference sequence). This CDR3 comprises 13 residues.

This clonotype came up many times. J is TRBJ2-7 and V is TRBV5-1; no definite D call. CDR1 is SGHRS, CDR2 YFSETQ, per germline. CDR3 length: 13 amino acids. V lost 4 bases to trimming and J lost 3 bases, with 11 bases between them. Here the CDR3 DNA reads TGCGCCAGCAGCCCGGACCGTCACTACGAGCAGTACTTC. As protein: CASSPDRHYEQYF.

This clonotype was seen at least ten times. V and J are TRBV11-2 and TRBJ2-7, with D uncertain. This CDR3 has 14 residues. Per germline, CDR1 SGHAT and CDR2 FQNNGV. The V end was cut by 0 bases, the J end by 2 bases, with 8 bases between. CDR3 amino acids: CASSLDRPPYEQYF. CDR3 nucleotides: TGTGCCAGCAGCTTAGATCGGCCCCCCTACGAGCAGTACTTC.

As for this clonotype: A read error may explain this, as a much larger clone is one base away. This sequence joins TRBV19 and TRBJ2-1; perhaps TRBD1 as D (7 bases). CDR1 LNHDA and CDR2 SQIVND come from the germline V gene (reference sequence). The CDR3 extends over 17 amino acids. Trimming took off 8 bases at V and 3 bases at J, with 23 bases between the two ends. The CDR3 spells CASGTGDIGGIYNEQFF. CDR3 sequence (DNA): TGTGCCAGTGGCACAGGGGACATCGGAGGGATCTACAATGAGCAGTTCTTC.